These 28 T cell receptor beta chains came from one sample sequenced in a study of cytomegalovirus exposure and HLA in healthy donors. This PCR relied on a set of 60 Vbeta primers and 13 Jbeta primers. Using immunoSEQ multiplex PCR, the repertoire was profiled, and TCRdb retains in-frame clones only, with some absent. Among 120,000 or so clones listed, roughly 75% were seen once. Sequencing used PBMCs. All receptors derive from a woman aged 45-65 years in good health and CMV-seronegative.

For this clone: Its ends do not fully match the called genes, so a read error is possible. CDR3 sequence reads: CSSNLLGGEVLESYEQYF. Here the CDR3 DNA reads TGTTCCAGCAACCTGTTGGGGGGAGAGGTCCTAGAGAGCTACGAGCAGTACTTC. The rearrangement joins TRBV7-9 to TRBJ2-7, with D possibly matching TRBD2 (6 bases). In germline, CDR1 is SEHNR, CDR2 FQNEAQ (reference sequence). The CDR3 covers 18 residues.

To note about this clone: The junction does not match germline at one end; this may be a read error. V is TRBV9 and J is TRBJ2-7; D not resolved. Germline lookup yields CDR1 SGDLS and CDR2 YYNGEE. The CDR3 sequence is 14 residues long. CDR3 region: CASSPQTGSSEQYF. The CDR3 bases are TGTGCCAGCAGCCCCCAGACCGGGTCCTCCGAGCAGTACTTC.

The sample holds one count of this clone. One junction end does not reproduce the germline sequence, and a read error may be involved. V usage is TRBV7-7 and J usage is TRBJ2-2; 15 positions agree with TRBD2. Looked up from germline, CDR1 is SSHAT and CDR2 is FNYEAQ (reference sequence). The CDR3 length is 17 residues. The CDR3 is CASRKGLAGGRSGELFF. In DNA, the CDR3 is TGTGCTAGCAGGAAGGGACTAGCGGGAGGAAGGTCGGGGGAGCTGTTTTTT.

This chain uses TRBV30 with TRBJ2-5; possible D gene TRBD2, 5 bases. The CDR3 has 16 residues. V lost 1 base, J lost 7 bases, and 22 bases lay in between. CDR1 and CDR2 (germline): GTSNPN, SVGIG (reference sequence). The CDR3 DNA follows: TGTGCCTGGAGTGGGCCCGCGAAGCACCCCGAGGGGACCCAGTACTTC. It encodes CAWSGPAKHPEGTQYF.

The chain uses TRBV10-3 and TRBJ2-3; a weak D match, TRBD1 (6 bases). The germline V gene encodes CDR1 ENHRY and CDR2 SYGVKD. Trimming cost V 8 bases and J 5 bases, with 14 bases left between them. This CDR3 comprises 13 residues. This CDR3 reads CAIGGGVIDTQYF. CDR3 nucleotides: TGTGCCATCGGTGGGGGCGTGATAGATACGCAGTATTTT.

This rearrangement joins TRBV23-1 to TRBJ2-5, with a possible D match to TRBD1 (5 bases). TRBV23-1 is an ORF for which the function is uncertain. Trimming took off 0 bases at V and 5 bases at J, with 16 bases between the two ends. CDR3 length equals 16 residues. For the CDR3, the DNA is TGCGCCAGCAGTCAATCGAATTACAGGACGTCTGAGACCCAGTACTTC. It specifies CASSQSNYRTSETQYF.

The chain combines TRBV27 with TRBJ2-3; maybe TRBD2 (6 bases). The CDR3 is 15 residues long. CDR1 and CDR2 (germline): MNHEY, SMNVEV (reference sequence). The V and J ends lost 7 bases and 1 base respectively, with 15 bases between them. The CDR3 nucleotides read TGTGCCAGCACAGGGATTCGCGGGGGCACAGATACGCAGTATTTT. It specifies CASTGIRGGTDTQYF.

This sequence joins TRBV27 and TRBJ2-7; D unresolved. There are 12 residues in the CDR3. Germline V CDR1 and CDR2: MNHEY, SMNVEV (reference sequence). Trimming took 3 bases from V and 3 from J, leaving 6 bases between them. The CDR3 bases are TGTGCCAGCAGTTTTTCCGGCTACGAGCAGTACTTC. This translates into CASSFSGYEQYF.

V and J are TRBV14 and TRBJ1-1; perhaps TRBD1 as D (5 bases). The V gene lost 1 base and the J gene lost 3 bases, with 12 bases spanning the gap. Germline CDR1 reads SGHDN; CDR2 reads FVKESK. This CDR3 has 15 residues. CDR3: CASSQGLGRDTEAFF. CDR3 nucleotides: TGTGCCAGCAGCCAAGGATTGGGCAGGGACACTGAAGCTTTCTTT.

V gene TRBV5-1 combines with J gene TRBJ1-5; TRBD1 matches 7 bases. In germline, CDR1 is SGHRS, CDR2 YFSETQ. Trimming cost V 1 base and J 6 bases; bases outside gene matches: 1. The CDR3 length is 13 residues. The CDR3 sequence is CASSLTGVQPQHF. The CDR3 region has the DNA TGCGCCAGCAGCTTGACAGGGGTTCAGCCCCAGCATTTT.

The CDR3 DNA follows: TGTGCCAGCTCACCACCGGGACAGGGATTATACGAGCAGTACTTC. Translated, it gives CASSPPGQGLYEQYF. The chain couples TRBV18 to TRBJ2-7, with 9 bases aligning to TRBD1. The germline CDR1 and CDR2 sequences are KGHSH and LQKENI. This CDR3 is built from 15 residues. Unmatched junction bases numbered 4, after V lost 0 bases and J lost 4 bases.

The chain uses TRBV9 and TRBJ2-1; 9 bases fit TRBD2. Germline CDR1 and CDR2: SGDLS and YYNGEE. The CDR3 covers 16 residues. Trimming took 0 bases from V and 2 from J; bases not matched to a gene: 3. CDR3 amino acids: CASSVASGATYNEQFF. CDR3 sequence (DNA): TGTGCCAGCAGCGTAGCTAGCGGGGCTACCTACAATGAGCAGTTCTTC. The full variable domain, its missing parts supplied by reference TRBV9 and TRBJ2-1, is DSGVTQTPKHLITATGQRVTLRCSPRSGDLSVYWYQQSLDQGLQFLIQYYNGEERAKGNILERFSAQQFPDLHSELNLSSLELGDSALYFCASSVASGATYNEQFFGPGTRLTVL.

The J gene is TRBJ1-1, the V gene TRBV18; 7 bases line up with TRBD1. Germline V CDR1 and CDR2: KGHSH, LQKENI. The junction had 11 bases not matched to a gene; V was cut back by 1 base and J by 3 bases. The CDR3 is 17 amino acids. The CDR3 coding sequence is TGTGCCAGCTCACCACTGACATGGACAGGACAATACACTGAAGCTTTCTTT. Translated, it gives CASSPLTWTGQYTEAFF.

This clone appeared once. This CDR3 is CASTNRQGLNTEAFF. CDR3 bases: TGTGCCAGTACCAATCGACAGGGGTTGAACACTGAAGCTTTCTTT. The V call is TRBV19, the J call TRBJ1-1, with 8 bases identical to TRBD1. The junction had 7 bases not matched to a gene; V was cut back by 7 bases and J by 0 bases. CDR3 length equals 15 residues. CDR1 and CDR2 (germline): LNHDA, SQIVND (reference sequence).

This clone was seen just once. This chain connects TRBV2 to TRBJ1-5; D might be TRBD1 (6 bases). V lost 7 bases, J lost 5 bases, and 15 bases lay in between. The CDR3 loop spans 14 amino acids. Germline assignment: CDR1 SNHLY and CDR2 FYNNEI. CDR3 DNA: TGTGCCAGCAATTTTCAGGGGTCACATCAGCCCCAGCATTTT. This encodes CASNFQGSHQPQHF.

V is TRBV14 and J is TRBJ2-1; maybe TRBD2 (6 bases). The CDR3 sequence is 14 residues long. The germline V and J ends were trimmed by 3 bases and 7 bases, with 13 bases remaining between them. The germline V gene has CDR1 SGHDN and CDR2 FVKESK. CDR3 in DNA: TGTGCCAGCAGCCAGGTACTAGCAGGGAATGAGCAGTTCTTC. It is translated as CASSQVLAGNEQFF.

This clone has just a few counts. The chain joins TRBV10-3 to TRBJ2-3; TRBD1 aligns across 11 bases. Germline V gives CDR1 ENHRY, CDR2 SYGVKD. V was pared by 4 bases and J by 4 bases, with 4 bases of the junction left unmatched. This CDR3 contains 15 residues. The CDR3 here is CAISVGQGASDTQYF. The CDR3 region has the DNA TGTGCCATCAGTGTAGGACAGGGGGCATCAGATACGCAGTATTTT.

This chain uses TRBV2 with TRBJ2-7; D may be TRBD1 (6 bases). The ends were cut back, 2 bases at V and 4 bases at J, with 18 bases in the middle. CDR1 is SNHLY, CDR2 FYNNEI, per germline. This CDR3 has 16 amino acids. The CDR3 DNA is TGTGCCAGCAGTGAATTCCAAGGGGGAAGCAAGTACGAGCAGTACTTC. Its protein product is CASSEFQGGSKYEQYF.

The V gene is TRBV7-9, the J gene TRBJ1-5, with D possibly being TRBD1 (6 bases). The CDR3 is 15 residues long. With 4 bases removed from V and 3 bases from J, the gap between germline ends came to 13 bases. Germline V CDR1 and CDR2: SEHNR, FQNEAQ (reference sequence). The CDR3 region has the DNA TGTGCCAGCAGCTCCGCGGGGGGGCTCAATCAGCCCCAGCATTTT. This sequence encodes CASSSAGGLNQPQHF.

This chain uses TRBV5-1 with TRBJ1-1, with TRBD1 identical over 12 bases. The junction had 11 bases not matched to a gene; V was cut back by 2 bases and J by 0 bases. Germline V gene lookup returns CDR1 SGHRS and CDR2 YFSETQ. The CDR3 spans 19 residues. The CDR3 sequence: CASSFKSGTGGSMNTEAFF. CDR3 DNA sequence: TGCGCCAGCAGCTTCAAATCCGGGACAGGGGGCTCCATGAACACTGAAGCTTTCTTT.

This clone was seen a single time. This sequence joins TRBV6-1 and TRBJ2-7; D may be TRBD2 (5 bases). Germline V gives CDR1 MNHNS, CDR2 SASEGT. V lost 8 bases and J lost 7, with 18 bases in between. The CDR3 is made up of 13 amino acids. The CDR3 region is CASCPAAVSEQYF. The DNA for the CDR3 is TGTGCCAGCTGTCCAGCGGCCGTCTCTGAGCAGTACTTC.

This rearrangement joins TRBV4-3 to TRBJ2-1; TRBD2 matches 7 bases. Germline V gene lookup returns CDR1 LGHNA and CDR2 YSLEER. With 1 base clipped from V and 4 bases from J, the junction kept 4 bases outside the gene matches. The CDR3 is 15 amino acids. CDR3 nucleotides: TGCGCCAGCAGCCAAGTGCCTAGCGGTTACAATGAGCAGTTCTTC. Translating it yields CASSQVPSGYNEQFF.

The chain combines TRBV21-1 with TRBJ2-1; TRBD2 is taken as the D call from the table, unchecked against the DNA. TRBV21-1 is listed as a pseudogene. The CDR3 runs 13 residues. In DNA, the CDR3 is TGTGCCAGCAGGCGGGGCTCCTACAATGAGCAGTTCTTC. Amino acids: CASRRGSYNEQFF.

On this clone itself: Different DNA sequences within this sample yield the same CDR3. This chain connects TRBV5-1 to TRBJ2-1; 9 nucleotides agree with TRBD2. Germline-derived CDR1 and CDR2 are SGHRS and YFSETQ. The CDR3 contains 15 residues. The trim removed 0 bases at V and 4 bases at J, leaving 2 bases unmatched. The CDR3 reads CASSLATSGYNEQFF. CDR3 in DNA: TGCGCCAGCAGCTTGGCGACTAGCGGTTACAATGAGCAGTTCTTC.

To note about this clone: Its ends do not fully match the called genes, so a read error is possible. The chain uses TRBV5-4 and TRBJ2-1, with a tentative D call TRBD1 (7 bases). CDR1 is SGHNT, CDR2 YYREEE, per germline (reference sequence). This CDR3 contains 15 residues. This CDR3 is CASNLAGQLYNEQFF. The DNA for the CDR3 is TGTGCCAGCAACTTGGCGGGACAGCTCTACAATGAGCAATTCTTC.

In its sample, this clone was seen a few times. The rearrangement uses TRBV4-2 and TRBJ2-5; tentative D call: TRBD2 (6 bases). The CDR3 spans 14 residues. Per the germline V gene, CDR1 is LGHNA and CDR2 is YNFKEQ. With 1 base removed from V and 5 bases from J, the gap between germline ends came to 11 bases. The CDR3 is CASSQVDGSETQYF. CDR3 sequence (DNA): TGTGCCAGCAGCCAAGTTGACGGGAGCGAGACCCAGTACTTC.

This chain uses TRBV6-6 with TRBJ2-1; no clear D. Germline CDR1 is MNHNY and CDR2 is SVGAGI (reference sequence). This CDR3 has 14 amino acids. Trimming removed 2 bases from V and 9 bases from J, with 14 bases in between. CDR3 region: CASSYQVVDSEQFF. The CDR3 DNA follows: TGTGCCAGCAGTTACCAAGTGGTCGATAGTGAGCAGTTCTTC.

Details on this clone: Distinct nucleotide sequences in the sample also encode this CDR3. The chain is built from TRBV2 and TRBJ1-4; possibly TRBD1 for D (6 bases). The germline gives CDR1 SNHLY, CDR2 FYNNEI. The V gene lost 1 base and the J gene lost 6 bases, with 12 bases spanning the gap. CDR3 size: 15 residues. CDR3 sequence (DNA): TGTGCCAGCAGTGAAGGGGGGGGCGATTATGAAAAACTGTTTTTT. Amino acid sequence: CASSEGGGDYEKLFF.